These 23 T cell receptor beta chains share one sample of origin, sequenced in a study of cytomegalovirus exposure and HLA in healthy donors. Primers included in the PCR were 60 Vbeta and 13 Jbeta primers. Profiling relied on immunoSEQ multiplex PCR, and the TCRdb table lists in-frame clones only, not all of them. This sample has fewer than 150,000 clones, with more than 75% found just once. Source material: PBMCs. The receptors were gathered from a man younger than 35 in good health and CMV-seronegative.

V and J are TRBV5-4 and TRBJ2-5; D is unclear. V gave up 0 bases and J gave up 11 bases, with 8 bases separating them. Germline CDR1 is SGHNT and CDR2 is YYREEE (reference sequence). The CDR3 has 11 amino acids. The CDR3: CASSLGGEQYF. The DNA of the CDR3 is TGTGCCAGCAGCTTGGGAGGTGAGCAGTACTTC.

This clone has only one observation. This chain joins TRBV28 and TRBJ2-1; 8 nucleotides agree with TRBD1. This CDR3 contains 14 residues. Germline V lookup: CDR1 MDHEN, CDR2 SYDVKM. Trimming cost V 4 bases and J 6 bases; bases outside gene matches: 5. The CDR3 DNA is TGTGCCAGCAGTTCGACAGGGGAAACCAATGAGCAGTTCTTC. Encoded protein: CASSSTGETNEQFF.

This clone was counted a single time. The rearrangement uses TRBV11-3 and TRBJ2-5; 8 bases are shared with TRBD2. The CDR3 is 15 amino acids. V trimming: 1 base; J trimming: 4 bases; junction bases outside the gene matches: 5. CDR1 SGHNT and CDR2 YENEEA come from the germline V gene. CDR3 coding DNA: TGTGCCAGCAGCTTAGCGGGAGGGGGGGGAGAGACCCAGTACTTC. Encoded protein: CASSLAGGGGETQYF.

This clone appeared a single time. The chain carries TRBV28 and TRBJ2-7; TRBD1 agrees at 10 bases. Per the germline V gene, CDR1 is MDHEN and CDR2 is SYDVKM. The CDR3 is made up of 14 amino acids. The V and J ends lost 5 bases and 5 bases, in that order; junction bases with no gene match: 6. CDR3 sequence (DNA): TGTGCCAGCAGTCTGACAGGGGGCTGGGACGAGCAGTACTTC. As protein: CASSLTGGWDEQYF.

V is TRBV2 and J is TRBJ2-3; 7 positions agree with TRBD2. Germline CDR1 reads SNHLY; CDR2 reads FYNNEI. V gave up 6 bases and J gave up 1 base; unmatched junction bases: 7. This CDR3 contains 15 residues. The CDR3 loop is CASRWTSLGTDTQYF. CDR3 nucleotide sequence: TGTGCCAGCAGGTGGACTAGTCTAGGCACAGATACGCAGTATTTT.

This chain uses TRBV2 with TRBJ2-7; 7 positions agree with TRBD1. After removal of 6 bases from V and 2 bases from J, the junction contained 7 bases not matched to a gene. The CDR3 loop spans 14 amino acids. CDR1 SNHLY and CDR2 FYNNEI come from the germline V gene. In nucleotides, the CDR3 is TGTGCCAGCAGGGAGACAGGGTCCACCTACGAGCAGTACTTC. This codes for CASRETGSTYEQYF.

This chain links TRBV19 with TRBJ1-1, with TRBD1 as a possible D gene (6 bases). CDR1 and CDR2 (germline): LNHDA, SQIVND (reference sequence). There are 15 residues in the CDR3. Trimming shortened V by 4 bases and J by 5 bases, and 17 bases separated the two germline ends. CDR3 amino acids: CASSTETGRGTEAFF. CDR3 nucleotide sequence: TGTGCCAGTAGTACGGAGACAGGCCGCGGGACTGAAGCTTTCTTT.

The V call is TRBV4-1, the J call TRBJ2-7; 7 bases map to TRBD2. The CDR3 runs to 14 residues. With 1 base clipped from V and 6 bases from J, the junction kept 6 bases outside the gene matches. Germline V CDR1 and CDR2: MGHRA, YSYEKL. The CDR3 DNA reads as TGCGCCAGCAGCCAAGGGGGAGGGGTTCTCGAGCAGTACTTC. Translation gives CASSQGGGVLEQYF.

This clone was detected once. The chain couples TRBV7-6 to TRBJ2-5; weak D call: TRBD1 (6 bases). This CDR3 has 14 residues. From germline, CDR1 is SGHVS and CDR2 FNYEAQ. Trimming cost V 2 bases and J 0 bases, with 7 bases left between them. CDR3 coding DNA: TGTGCCAGCAGCTTACAGGGGCACCAAGAGACCCAGTACTTC. It is translated as CASSLQGHQETQYF.

The rearrangement uses TRBV18 and TRBJ2-7, with TRBD1 matching over 8 bases. V dropped 2 bases and J dropped 4; count of bases not matched to a gene: 10. The CDR3 runs to 16 residues. Germline CDR1 is KGHSH and CDR2 is LQKENI. The CDR3: CASSPLTIDRGYEQYF. The CDR3 DNA reads TGTGCCAGCTCACCATTAACGATTGACAGGGGATACGAGCAGTACTTC.

Points on this clone: Other DNA variants within this sample encode the same CDR3. The chain carries TRBV6-1 and TRBJ2-7, with 8 bases identical to TRBD1. Looked up from germline, CDR1 is MNHNS and CDR2 is SASEGT. CDR3 length: 15 amino acids. Trimming cost V 4 bases and J 1 base; bases outside gene matches: 6. CDR3 sequence reads: CASSATGTGSYEQYF. The DNA of the CDR3 is TGTGCCAGCAGTGCCACCGGGACAGGTTCCTACGAGCAGTACTTC.

The chain carries TRBV27 and TRBJ2-1; 7 nucleotides line up with TRBD1. V lost 6 bases to trimming and J lost 11 bases; unmatched junction nucleotides: 7. The CDR3 sequence is 12 residues long. CDR1 and CDR2 (germline): MNHEY, SMNVEV (reference sequence). CDR3 loop: CASRGQALQQFF. CDR3 DNA: TGTGCCAGCAGAGGACAGGCCCTTCAGCAGTTCTTC.

V is TRBV29-1 and J is TRBJ2-7; 10 bases are shared with TRBD1. V dropped 0 bases and J dropped 5; count of bases not matched to a gene: 4. CDR1 SQVTM and CDR2 ANQGSEA come from the germline V gene. The CDR3 spans 14 residues. The chain's CDR3 is CSVEERDRGHEQYF. The DNA of the CDR3 is TGCAGCGTTGAAGAGAGGGACAGGGGTCACGAGCAGTACTTC.

In regard to this clone: A junction end diverges from the germline sequence, so it may reflect a read error. The rearrangement links TRBV6-4 to TRBJ2-3; the D gene is possibly TRBD1 (6 bases). The germline V gene encodes CDR1 MRHNA and CDR2 SNTAGT. The CDR3 runs to 13 residues. The CDR3 region has the DNA TGTGCCAGCAGTGGGCAAGGGGGACATGGAATCTTTTTT. Its translation: CASSGQGGHGIFF.

The chain uses TRBV5-1 and TRBJ2-7, with D perhaps TRBD1 (5 bases). This CDR3 is built from 13 residues. Trimming pared 3 bases from V and 0 bases from J, leaving 7 bases between. The germline V gene has CDR1 SGHRS and CDR2 YFSETQ. The CDR3 DNA is TGCGCCAGCAGCTCAACAGGCTCCTACGAGCAGTACTTC. Its protein is CASSSTGSYEQYF.

This rearrangement joins TRBV6-1 to TRBJ1-2; D is perhaps TRBD1 (6 bases). Germline V CDR1 and CDR2: MNHNS, SASEGT. V gave up 3 bases and J gave up 8 bases, with 25 bases separating them. This CDR3 comprises 17 residues. In nucleotides, the CDR3 is TGTGCCAGCAGTGATGCTGTTTTAGCCTTTACAGGGCTGGGCTACACCTTC. Translated: CASSDAVLAFTGLGYTF.

V and J are TRBV6-4 and TRBJ1-5; 7 bases are a match to TRBD1. Germline V gene data show CDR1 as MRHNA and CDR2 as SNTAGT. The CDR3 runs to 14 residues. With V trimmed by 6 bases and J by 3 bases, 5 bases remained unmatched. The CDR3 loop is CASSPTGVNQPQHF. Here the CDR3 DNA reads TGTGCCAGCAGCCCCACAGGGGTCAATCAGCCCCAGCATTTT.

V usage is TRBV6-6 and J usage is TRBJ1-3; unclear D gene. The CDR3 is 13 residues long. The V gene lost 7 bases and the J gene lost 0 bases, with 7 bases spanning the gap. Germline-derived CDR1 and CDR2 are MNHNY and SVGAGI (reference sequence). CDR3 sequence (DNA): TGTGCCAGCACACAGTTCTCTGGAAACACCATATATTTT. Its protein product is CASTQFSGNTIYF.

This sequence joins TRBV10-2 and TRBJ1-1; 10 bases agree with TRBD1. The V segment lost 2 bases and the J segment 3 bases; nucleotides outside the gene matches: 3. The CDR3 length is 15 residues. Per germline, CDR1 WSHSY and CDR2 SAAADI. In DNA form, the CDR3 reads TGCGCCAGCAGTGAGGACAGGGGGCGAGACACTGAAGCTTTCTTT. It encodes CASSEDRGRDTEAFF.

This chain uses TRBV13 with TRBJ1-2; D gene uncertain. The germline V and J ends were trimmed by 5 bases and 6 bases, with 10 bases remaining between them. The germline CDR1 and CDR2 sequences are PRHDT and FYEKMQ (reference sequence). CDR3 length equals 12 residues. The CDR3 reads CASSPGRNGYTF. The DNA for the CDR3 is TGTGCCAGCAGCCCCGGGAGGAATGGCTACACCTTC.

V gene TRBV19 combines with J gene TRBJ2-1; TRBD2 is a possible D gene (7 bases). V was shortened by 5 bases and J by 2 bases, with 16 bases between the two germline ends. CDR1 is LNHDA and CDR2 is SQIVND in the germline V gene (reference sequence). The CDR3 is 16 amino acids. The CDR3, as DNA: TGTGCCAGTAGTTTTCGGGCGGGGGCTACCTACAATGAGCAGTTCTTC. This codes for CASSFRAGATYNEQFF.

Regarding this clone: The junction shows a germline mismatch at one end, possibly a read error. The CDR3 DNA sequence: TGTGCCGTCAGTGATATTATGGGGGACTCTTTACAAGAGACCCAGTACTTC. This encodes CAVSDIMGDSLQETQYF. This chain uses TRBV10-3 with TRBJ2-5; D is possibly TRBD2 (6 bases). Germline CDR1 ENHRY, CDR2 SYGVKD. The CDR3 runs to 17 residues.

The chain links TRBV27 to TRBJ2-3; 8 positions match TRBD1. CDR3 length equals 14 residues. CDR1 and CDR2 from the germline V gene are MNHEY and SMNVEV (reference sequence). V was clipped by 4 bases and J by 3 bases; unmatched bases: 3. The CDR3 region is CASSWTGLTDTQYF. The CDR3 DNA reads as TGTGCCAGCAGTTGGACAGGGCTGACAGATACGCAGTATTTT.